These 28 T cell receptor beta chains share one sample of origin, sequenced in a study of ipilimumab plus nivolumab after autologous stem cell transplantation. The assay was immunoSEQ multiplex PCR, and TCRdb's table has in-frame clones only and misses some. The sample lists tens of thousands of clones; 80% to 95% were seen once. Specimen: PBMCs, collected in a trial of ipilimumab plus nivolumab as post-transplant consolidation. The receptors originated from a male donor with multiple myeloma.

The gene calls are TRBV4-1 and TRBJ2-7; TRBD1 matches 7 bases. This CDR3 spans 14 amino acids. Germline values: CDR1 MGHRA, CDR2 YSYEKL. Trimming at V came to 4 bases and at J to 2 bases, leaving 5 bases not matched to a gene. The CDR3 coding sequence is TGCGCCAGCAGCCGCCAGACAGGGCCCTACGAGCAGTACTTC. Translated, it gives CASSRQTGPYEQYF.

This chain links TRBV28 with TRBJ1-1; TRBD1 matches at 7 bases. Germline trimming cut 4 bases from V and 4 bases from J; bases unmatched to any gene: 6. The CDR3 has 14 residues. The germline V gene has CDR1 MDHEN and CDR2 SYDVKM. CDR3: CASSSHRGSTEAFF. CDR3 DNA sequence: TGTGCCAGCAGTTCACACAGGGGATCCACTGAAGCTTTCTTT.

The chain recombines TRBV27 with TRBJ2-7, with 9 positions matching TRBD2. CDR3 length: 16 residues. Germline values: CDR1 MNHEY, CDR2 SMNVEV (reference sequence). V lost 0 bases, J lost 4 bases, and 7 bases stayed unmatched. The CDR3 bases are TGTGCCAGCAGTTTATCCAGCCTAGCGGGAAGATACGAGCAGTACTTC. Translating gives CASSLSSLAGRYEQYF.

The genes are TRBV29-1 and TRBJ1-1; a weak D match, TRBD1 (5 bases). The germline V gene has CDR1 SQVTM and CDR2 ANQGSEA. The CDR3 has 14 residues. The ends were cut back, 4 bases at V and 4 bases at J, with 16 bases in the middle. CDR3 sequence: CSVVTGGVSTEAFF. DNA of the CDR3: TGCAGCGTTGTGACGGGGGGGGTGAGCACTGAAGCTTTCTTT.

The rearrangement uses TRBV5-4 and TRBJ2-5; tentatively, D is TRBD2 (7 bases). Germline CDR1 and CDR2: SGHNT and YYREEE (reference sequence). The CDR3 length is 16 residues. V gave up 4 bases and J gave up 4 bases, with 20 bases separating them. The CDR3 loop reads CASSPSRRGGGETQYF. DNA for the CDR3: TGTGCCAGCAGCCCCAGCCGTAGGGGGGGTGGAGAGACCCAGTACTTC. The whole variable domain, filled in from reference TRBV5-4 and TRBJ2-5, reads ETGVTQSPTHLIKTRGQQVTLRCSSQSGHNTVSWYQQALGQGPQFIFQYYREEENGRGNFPPRFSGLQFPNYSSELNVNALELDDSALYLCASSPSRRGGGETQYFGPGTRLLVL.

The gene calls are TRBV19 and TRBJ1-1; D gene ambiguous. The CDR3 is 12 residues long. Trimming cost V 3 bases and J 4 bases, with 6 bases left between them. The germline V gene has CDR1 LNHDA and CDR2 SQIVND (reference sequence). CDR3 loop: CASSMGITEAFF. DNA of the CDR3: TGTGCCAGTAGTATGGGGATCACTGAAGCTTTCTTT.

The chain links TRBV27 to TRBJ1-5, with D possibly being TRBD1 (5 bases). CDR3 length equals 14 residues. Trimming pared 8 bases from V and 0 bases from J, leaving 11 bases between. Germline lookup yields CDR1 MNHEY and CDR2 SMNVEV (reference sequence). CDR3 region: CASRDLYSNQPQHF. CDR3 bases: TGTGCCAGCCGGGACCTCTATAGCAATCAGCCCCAGCATTTT.

The gene calls are TRBV6-5 and TRBJ1-1; possible D gene TRBD1, 6 bases. The CDR3 covers 15 residues. Germline V lookup: CDR1 MNHEY, CDR2 SVGAGI. V was clipped by 2 bases and J by 0 bases, with 10 bases between them. The CDR3 reads CASSYDRPMNTEAFF. DNA of the CDR3: TGTGCCAGCAGTTACGACAGGCCCATGAACACTGAAGCTTTCTTT.

V usage is TRBV5-1 and J usage is TRBJ1-2, with D perhaps matching TRBD1 (5 bases). The CDR3 is 13 residues long. The germline gives CDR1 SGHRS, CDR2 YFSETQ. Between the trimmed V and J ends, which lost 3 bases and 3 bases, there was a span of 9 bases. The CDR3 loop is CASSSQGYYGYTF. CDR3 nucleotide sequence: TGCGCCAGCAGCTCTCAGGGATACTATGGCTACACCTTC.

The sample holds one count of this clone. This chain joins TRBV7-2 and TRBJ2-7; TRBD1 aligns across 9 bases. Trimming at V came to 6 bases and at J to 2 bases, leaving 2 bases not matched to a gene. The CDR3 loop spans 13 amino acids. CDR1 is SGHTA, CDR2 FQGNSA, per germline. As DNA, the CDR3 is TGTGCCAGCAGGGGACAGGGAACCTACGAGCAGTACTTC. Residues: CASRGQGTYEQYF.

The rearrangement joins TRBV2 to TRBJ2-7, with 9 bases aligning to TRBD2. The CDR3 is made up of 15 amino acids. Germline V CDR1 and CDR2: SNHLY, FYNNEI. With 5 bases clipped from V and 2 bases from J, the junction kept 7 bases outside the gene matches. CDR3 nucleotides: TGTGCCAGCAGTTTCTCGGGACTAGCAACCTACGAGCAGTACTTC. Its protein product is CASSFSGLATYEQYF.

This chain links TRBV7-2 with TRBJ1-1; no definite D call. The germline CDR1 and CDR2 sequences are SGHTA and FQGNSA. The ends were cut back, 0 bases at V and 3 bases at J, with 8 bases in the middle. The length of the CDR3 is 14 residues. CDR3 in DNA: TGTGCCAGCAGCTTAGCTCCGGGGTACACTGAAGCTTTCTTT. Amino acids: CASSLAPGYTEAFF.

The genes are TRBV9 and TRBJ1-6; D remains unclear. V was clipped by 2 bases and J by 8 bases, with 14 bases between them. The CDR3 is 15 amino acids. Germline-derived CDR1 and CDR2 are SGDLS and YYNGEE. CDR3: CASSVMVGSDSPLHF. CDR3 DNA: TGTGCCAGCAGCGTGATGGTGGGCTCCGATTCACCCCTCCACTTT.

The rearrangement joins TRBV2 to TRBJ2-3; 11 bases match TRBD2. The CDR3 has 14 amino acids. V was pared by 7 bases and J by 5 bases, with 5 bases of the junction left unmatched. Germline assignment: CDR1 SNHLY and CDR2 FYNNEI. CDR3 amino acids: CASILAGGGDTQYF. The CDR3 region has the DNA TGTGCCAGCATCCTAGCGGGGGGTGGAGATACGCAGTATTTT.

The chain couples TRBV21-1 to TRBJ2-6; TRBD2, the D gene given by the table, was not confirmed from the DNA. TRBV21-1 is described as a pseudogene. The CDR3 runs to 18 residues. The CDR3 sequence: CASSKRPRRASGANVLTF. CDR3 DNA: TGTGCCAGCAGCAAACGCCCTCGGAGGGCGTCTGGGGCCAACGTCCTGACTTTC.

The V gene is TRBV27, the J gene TRBJ2-5, with D unclear. The CDR3 is 13 residues long. Per germline, CDR1 MNHEY and CDR2 SMNVEV (reference sequence). The V end lost 3 bases, the J end lost 7 bases, and 12 bases lay between the germline ends. CDR3 in DNA: TGTGCCAGCAGTTTCGGTCAGGCTGGGACCCAGTACTTC. As protein: CASSFGQAGTQYF.

This chain links TRBV6-1 with TRBJ2-7; possible D gene TRBD1, 6 bases. The V gene's germline CDR1 is MNHNS and CDR2 SASEGT. This CDR3 region has 15 residues. V lost 2 bases and J 4 bases, leaving 15 bases between the germline ends. The CDR3 region is CASSEYTTGYYEQYF. Here the CDR3 DNA reads TGTGCCAGCAGTGAATATACCACAGGGTATTACGAGCAGTACTTC.

J is TRBJ2-7 and V is TRBV4-3; 16 nucleotides line up with TRBD2. Germline V gene data show CDR1 as LGHNA and CDR2 as YSLEER. The CDR3 is 19 residues long. The V gene end was trimmed by 0 bases and the J gene end by 5 bases; junction bases not matched to a gene: 10. The CDR3 DNA reads TGCGCCAGCAGCCAAGATCCCCCGGGACTAGCGGGAGGGCCCGACGAGCAGTACTTC. Translating gives CASSQDPPGLAGGPDEQYF.

V is TRBV19 and J is TRBJ1-4; D possibly corresponds to TRBD1 (6 bases). This CDR3 spans 14 amino acids. Germline values: CDR1 LNHDA, CDR2 SQIVND (reference sequence). V lost 4 bases, J lost 4 bases, and 10 bases lay in between. Here the CDR3 DNA reads TGTGCCAGTAGTAAGGGGGGCTTTAATGAAAAACTGTTTTTT. Translating it yields CASSKGGFNEKLFF.

The chain uses TRBV7-3 and TRBJ1-1; TRBD1 matches at 9 bases. Germline V lookup: CDR1 SGHTA, CDR2 FQGTGA. The CDR3 spans 13 residues. The junction had 7 bases not matched to a gene; V was cut back by 3 bases and J by 11 bases. This chain's CDR3 is CASSFTGGLDAFF. The CDR3 DNA is TGTGCCAGCAGCTTCACAGGGGGCCTCGATGCTTTCTTT.

This chain links TRBV7-9 with TRBJ1-4; 7 positions match TRBD1. Germline CDR1 is SEHNR and CDR2 is FQNEAQ (reference sequence). The CDR3 is 14 residues long. J lost 4 bases, V lost 5 bases, and 4 bases had no gene match. Written as DNA, the CDR3 is TGTGCCAGCAGCGTAGGGACAGTTAATGAAAAACTGTTTTTT. Protein: CASSVGTVNEKLFF.

The chain has TRBV5-1 and TRBJ2-5; 14 bases line up with TRBD2. The CDR3 length is 15 residues. Germline V gives CDR1 SGHRS, CDR2 YFSETQ. V trimming: 3 bases; J trimming: 3 bases; junction bases outside the gene matches: 1. CDR3 residues: CASSSGLAGEETQYF. CDR3 sequence (DNA): TGCGCCAGCAGCTCGGGACTAGCGGGAGAAGAGACCCAGTACTTC.

The CDR3 sequence is CASSTMGWSNQPQHF. The DNA for the CDR3 is TGTGCCAGCAGTACTATGGGGTGGAGCAATCAGCCCCAGCATTTT. The chain uses TRBV6-6 and TRBJ1-5; D is unclear. Germline CDR1 reads MNHNY; CDR2 reads SVGAGI (reference sequence). CDR3 length: 15 residues. The V and J ends lost 5 bases and 1 base respectively, with 12 bases between them.

J is TRBJ2-1 and V is TRBV18; unclear D gene. This CDR3 contains 14 residues. CDR1 is KGHSH, CDR2 LQKENI, per germline. V lost 5 bases and J 0 bases, leaving 8 bases between the germline ends. The CDR3: CASSTPSSYNEQFF. In DNA, the CDR3 is TGTGCCAGCTCAACTCCGAGCTCCTACAATGAGCAGTTCTTC.

The chain has TRBV5-1 and TRBJ2-6; D is perhaps TRBD1 (7 bases). Trimming pared 3 bases from V and 2 bases from J, leaving 9 bases between. Per germline, CDR1 SGHRS and CDR2 YFSETQ. This CDR3 region has 15 residues. The CDR3 nucleotides read TGCGCCAGCAGCTCAGGGGGGACTGGGGCCAACGTCCTGACTTTC. Its translation: CASSSGGTGANVLTF.

To note about this clone: Other DNA sequences in this specimen translate into the identical CDR3. This chain uses TRBV9 with TRBJ2-3; 7 bases match TRBD1. This CDR3 comprises 14 residues. Germline lookup yields CDR1 SGDLS and CDR2 YYNGEE. The ends lost 4 bases at V and 1 base at J; junction bases unmatched: 3. For the CDR3, the DNA is TGTGCCAGCAGCACAACAGGGGGCACAGATACGCAGTATTTT. This translates into CASSTTGGTDTQYF.

The rearrangement uses TRBV5-1 and TRBJ1-4; tentatively, D is TRBD1 (5 bases). V dropped 1 base and J dropped 3 bases, with 7 bases sitting between them. Looked up from germline, CDR1 is SGHRS and CDR2 is YFSETQ. The CDR3 contains 14 residues. CDR3 coding DNA: TGCGCCAGCAGCTTGACAGGACCTAATGAAAAACTGTTTTTT. It encodes CASSLTGPNEKLFF.

The genes are TRBV2 and TRBJ2-3, with a weak D call TRBD2 (5 bases). V was trimmed by 4 bases and J by 8 bases, leaving 19 bases between them. Germline V gene data show CDR1 as SNHLY and CDR2 as FYNNEI. The length of the CDR3 is 15 residues. The CDR3 nucleotides read TGTGCCAGCAGTGCCACCTATCTATTTCGGGGTACGCAGTATTTT. This gives the protein CASSATYLFRGTQYF.